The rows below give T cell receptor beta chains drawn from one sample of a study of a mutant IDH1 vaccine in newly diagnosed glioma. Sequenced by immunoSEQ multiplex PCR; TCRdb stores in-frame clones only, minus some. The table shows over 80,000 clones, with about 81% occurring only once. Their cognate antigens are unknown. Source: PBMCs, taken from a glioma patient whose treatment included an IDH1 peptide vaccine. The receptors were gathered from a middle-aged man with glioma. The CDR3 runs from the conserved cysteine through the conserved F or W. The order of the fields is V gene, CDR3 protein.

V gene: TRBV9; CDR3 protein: CASSVAPTSNNEQFF
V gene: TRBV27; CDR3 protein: CASSLWGEVLSGANVLTF
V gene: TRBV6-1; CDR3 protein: CASSETGTSGYNEQFF
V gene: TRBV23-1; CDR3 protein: CASSQEYRSEQYF
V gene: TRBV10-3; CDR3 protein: CAIISGSTYEQYF
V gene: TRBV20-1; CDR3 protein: CSASRGTEAFF
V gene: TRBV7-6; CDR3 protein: CASSRSWSNTGELFF
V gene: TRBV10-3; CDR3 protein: CAISEPIQEQFF
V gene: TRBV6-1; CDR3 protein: CASSEGRGFINQPQHF
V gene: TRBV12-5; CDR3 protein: CASAQQGAQTQYF
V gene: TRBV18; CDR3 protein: CASLTREGARGYTF
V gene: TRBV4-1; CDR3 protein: CASSLGQAKSANTEAFF
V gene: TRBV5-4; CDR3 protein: CASSAGISEAFF
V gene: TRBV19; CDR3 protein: CASSPRDRPRQYF
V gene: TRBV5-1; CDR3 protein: CASSLEGQGLSGNTIYF
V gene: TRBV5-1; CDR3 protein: CASSLDPRVNTEAFF
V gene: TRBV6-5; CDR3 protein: CASSHRGRETQYF
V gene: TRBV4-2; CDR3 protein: CASSLTSGRNEQFF
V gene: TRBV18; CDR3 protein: CASSSSGVGYNEQFF
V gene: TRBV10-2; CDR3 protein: CASSEFWWEQFF
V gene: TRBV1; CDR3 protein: CTSARARQETQYF
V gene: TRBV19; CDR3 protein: CASTTVGGGTEAFF
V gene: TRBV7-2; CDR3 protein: CASSPRTGGFTYEQYF
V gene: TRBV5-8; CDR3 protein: CASSSVVANYGYTF
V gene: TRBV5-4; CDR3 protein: CASSYRGQGRNSPLHF
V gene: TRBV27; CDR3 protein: CASSLLGREERADTQYF
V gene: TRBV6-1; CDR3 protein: CASSVTGWGQPQHF
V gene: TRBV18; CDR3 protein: CASSLPGGIQETQYF
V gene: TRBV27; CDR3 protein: CASSLRWDRRVVEQYF
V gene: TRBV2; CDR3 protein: CASRAQQVSGNTIYF
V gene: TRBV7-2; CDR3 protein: CASSLHRETQYF
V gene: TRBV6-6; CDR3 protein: CASSYSPGPKAGELFF
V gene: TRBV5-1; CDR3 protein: CASSLPGEQYF
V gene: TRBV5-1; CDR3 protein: CASSSQLGSYEQYF
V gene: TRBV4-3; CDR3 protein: CASSQDLSGNTIYF
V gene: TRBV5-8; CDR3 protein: CASSFLYLSGRHRNEQFF
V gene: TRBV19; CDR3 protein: CASSSRETQYF
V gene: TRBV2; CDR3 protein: CASSRGNGDTQYF
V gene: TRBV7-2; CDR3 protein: CASSLWRGQETQYF
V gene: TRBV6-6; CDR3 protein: CASSYRTAHEQYF
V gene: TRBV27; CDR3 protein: CASGRGNQETQYF
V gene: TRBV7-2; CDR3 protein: CASSQDGRNTIYF
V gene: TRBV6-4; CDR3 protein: CASSPTSGPYNEQFF
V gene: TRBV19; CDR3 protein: CASRPGQGKETQYF
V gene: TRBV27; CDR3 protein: CASSRLPAGSNQPQHF
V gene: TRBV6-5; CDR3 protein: CASSNDRETQYF
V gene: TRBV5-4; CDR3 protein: CASSGDIDTQYF
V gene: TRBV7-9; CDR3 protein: CASTHGTSGRYEQYF
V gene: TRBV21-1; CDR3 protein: CASVRQGSGNTIYF
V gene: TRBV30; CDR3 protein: CAWSRALGYEQYF
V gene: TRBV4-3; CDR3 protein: CASSQDGAGSRSTEAFF
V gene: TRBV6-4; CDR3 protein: CASRDPKREKLFF
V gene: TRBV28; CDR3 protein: CASSRLAGANEQYF
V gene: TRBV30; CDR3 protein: CAWSVLSGSGTQYF
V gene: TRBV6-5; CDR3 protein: CASSYSQRGYNEQFF
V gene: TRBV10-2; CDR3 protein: CASTERDTQYF
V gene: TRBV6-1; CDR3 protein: CASRSDGKLFF
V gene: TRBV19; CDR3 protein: CASSKPTRDEQFF